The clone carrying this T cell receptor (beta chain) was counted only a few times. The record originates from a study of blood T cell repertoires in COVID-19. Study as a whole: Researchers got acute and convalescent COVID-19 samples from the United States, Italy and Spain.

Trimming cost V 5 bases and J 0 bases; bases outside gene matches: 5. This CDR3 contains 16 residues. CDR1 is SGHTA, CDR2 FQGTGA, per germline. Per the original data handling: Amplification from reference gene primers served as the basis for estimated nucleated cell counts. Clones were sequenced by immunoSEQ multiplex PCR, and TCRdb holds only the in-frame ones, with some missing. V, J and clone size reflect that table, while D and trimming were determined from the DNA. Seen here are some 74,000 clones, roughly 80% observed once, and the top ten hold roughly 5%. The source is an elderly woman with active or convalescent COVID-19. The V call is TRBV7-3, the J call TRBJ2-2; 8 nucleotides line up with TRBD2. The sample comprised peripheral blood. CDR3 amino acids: CASSRRAGANTGELFF. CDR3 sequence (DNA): TGTGCCAGCAGCCGCCGAGCGGGGGCGAACACCGGGGAGCTGTTTTTT.